Presented here are 26 T cell receptor beta chains from one specimen sequenced in a study of glioma-infiltrating T cells. The iRepertoire nested amplicon-rescue multiplex PCR amplified TCR alpha and beta CDR3s from RNA. One entry per CDR3 protein results from TCRdb running MiXCR on the multiplex PCR reads. The table lists about 380,000 distinct CDR3 sequences, less than 50% of them singletons. Sequenced sample: glioma tissue, nonneoplastic brain tissue, or PBMCs (not recorded which). The receptors were sampled from a human donor with low-grade glioma or glioblastoma, undergoing nonglioma brain surgery, or in good health (not recorded which).

This clonotype was seen more than once but under ten times. This chain joins TRBV5-4 and TRBJ2-7; 8 nucleotides line up with TRBD1. Germline-derived CDR1 and CDR2 are SGHNT and YYREEE (reference sequence). Trimming removed 3 bases from V and 6 bases from J; junction bases left unmatched: 8. There are 14 residues in the CDR3. The CDR3 is CASSYRGYPAEQYF. In DNA form, the CDR3 reads TGTGCCAGCAGCTACAGGGGGTATCCCGCCGAGCAGTACTTC.

This clonotype was counted between two and nine times. V and J are TRBV7-2 and TRBJ2-5; 7 positions match TRBD1. CDR3 length equals 14 residues. Per germline, CDR1 SGHTA and CDR2 FQGNSA. V lost 2 bases, J lost 3 bases, and 3 bases stayed unmatched. CDR3 sequence reads: CASSLSTGEETQYF. In DNA, the CDR3 is TGTGCCAGCAGCTTAAGTACAGGGGAAGAGACCCAGTACTTC.

The V gene is TRBV3-1, the J gene TRBJ2-7; D might be TRBD1 (5 bases). The CDR3 is 13 residues long. Germline values: CDR1 LGHDT, CDR2 YNNKEL (reference sequence). Trimming removed 4 bases from V and 6 bases from J, with 13 bases in between. CDR3 loop: CASSLEQGTEQYF. In DNA form, the CDR3 reads TGTGCCAGCAGCCTAGAGCAGGGAACCGAGCAGTACTTC.

The chain has TRBV4-1 and TRBJ1-1, with a tentative D call TRBD1 (6 bases). Germline CDR1 reads MGHRA; CDR2 reads YSYEKL. The length of the CDR3 is 14 residues. Deletions cut 1 base from V and 5 bases from J, with 11 bases between. The CDR3 loop is CASSQVGARTEAFF. The CDR3 DNA reads as TGCGCCAGCAGCCAAGTGGGGGCTCGTACTGAAGCTTTCTTT.

This sequence joins TRBV6-6 and TRBJ1-5; TRBD1 might be the D (6 bases). Germline V gene sequence: CDR1 MNHNY, CDR2 SVGAGI (reference sequence). Trimming cost V 5 bases and J 1 base, with 18 bases left between them. There are 17 residues in the CDR3. CDR3 region: CASSTYRGLQSNQPQHF. The CDR3 nucleotides read TGTGCCAGCAGTACCTACCGGGGGCTACAAAGCAATCAGCCCCAGCATTTT.

There are many counts of this clonotype. V is TRBV27 and J is TRBJ2-3; 10 bases agree with TRBD2. CDR1 and CDR2 (germline): MNHEY, SMNVEV (reference sequence). V shed 4 bases and J 1 base; nucleotides not matched to a gene: 5. This CDR3 has 16 amino acids. CDR3 region: CASSSLAGDGTDTQYF. For the CDR3, the DNA is TGTGCCAGCAGTTCCCTAGCGGGAGACGGCACAGATACGCAGTATTTT.

This chain's CDR3 is CASSPTGGTYNEQFF. The CDR3 DNA is TGTGCCAGCAGCCCTACTGGCGGGACCTACAATGAGCAGTTCTTC. The chain has TRBV7-9 and TRBJ2-1, with a tentative D call TRBD2 (6 bases). Germline V gene sequence: CDR1 SEHNR, CDR2 FQNEAQ (reference sequence). The V and J ends lost 5 bases and 2 bases respectively, with 13 bases between them. The CDR3 loop spans 15 amino acids.

The table lists this clonotype with a few counts. The V and J genes are TRBV7-2 and TRBJ2-5; the match to TRBD2 covers 10 bases. The ends lost 4 bases at V and 1 base at J; junction bases unmatched: 6. CDR3 size: 16 residues. Germline CDR1 and CDR2: SGHTA and FQGNSA. The CDR3 reads CASSSRLAGPQETQYF. The CDR3 DNA reads as TGTGCCAGCAGCTCACGACTAGCGGGCCCCCAAGAGACCCAGTACTTC.

Worth noting for this clonotype: This sequence may be a read error, since a much larger clone differs from it by one base. The chain recombines TRBV20-1 with TRBJ1-2; D gene ambiguous. The CDR3 is made up of 14 amino acids. Germline V gives CDR1 DFQATT, CDR2 SNEGSKA (reference sequence). In DNA, the CDR3 is TGCAGTACTAGAGACCCTTTCGGTGGCTATGGCTACACCTTC. Translation gives CSTRDPFGGYGYTF.

The chain combines TRBV28 with TRBJ1-1; D may be TRBD1 (5 bases). V lost 6 bases to trimming and J lost 2 bases, with 19 bases between them. Germline V gene lookup returns CDR1 MDHEN and CDR2 SYDVKM. The CDR3 consists of 16 residues. As DNA, the CDR3 is TGTGCCAGCAGGTTCCGGGGAGGGGAGGTTAACACTGAAGCTTTCTTT. Protein sequence: CASRFRGGEVNTEAFF.

There are many counts of this clonotype. The V and J genes are TRBV2 and TRBJ1-2, with no clear D. Trimming left V 7 bases short and J 0 bases short, with 12 bases between. The CDR3 has 14 residues. CDR1 and CDR2 from the germline V gene are SNHLY and FYNNEI. For the CDR3, the DNA is TGTGCCAGCACAACTTATGGGGCTAACTATGGCTACACCTTC. Translating gives CASTTYGANYGYTF.

V usage is TRBV6-2 or TRBV6-3 and J usage is TRBJ2-7, with D maybe TRBD2 (5 bases). The CDR3 sequence is 15 residues long. V lost 0 bases and J lost 5, with 14 bases in between. The germline gives CDR1 MNHEY, CDR2 SVGEGT. The CDR3 reads CASSYSLGDRHEQYF. Written as DNA, the CDR3 is TGTGCCAGCAGTTACTCTCTGGGAGATCGTCACGAGCAGTACTTC.

This chain joins TRBV28 and TRBJ2-7, with no clear D. The CDR3 loop spans 15 amino acids. Germline assignment: CDR1 MDHEN and CDR2 SYDVKM. The ends were cut back, 4 bases at V and 0 bases at J, with 13 bases in the middle. The CDR3 spells CASSYGPGSSYEQYF. CDR3 nucleotide sequence: TGTGCCAGCAGTTATGGGCCAGGTAGCTCCTACGAGCAGTACTTC.

This clonotype appeared a single time. The genes are TRBV6-1 and TRBJ1-5; a possible D gene is TRBD1 (6 bases). The CDR3 extends over 15 amino acids. V dropped 5 bases and J dropped 9 bases, with 20 bases sitting between them. Germline lookup yields CDR1 MNHNS and CDR2 SASEGT. CDR3 amino acids: CASSRRDMERRPQHF. CDR3 nucleotide sequence: TGTGCCAGCAGTCGCCGGGACATGGAGCGTCGGCCCCAGCATTTT.

The chain recombines TRBV7-3 with TRBJ2-3; D remains ambiguous. The CDR3 is made up of 15 amino acids. Per the germline V gene, CDR1 is SGHTA and CDR2 is FQGTGA. V was pared by 7 bases and J by 0 bases, with 14 bases between. The CDR3 here is CASNPGGPSTDTQYF. For the CDR3, the DNA is TGTGCCAGCAACCCCGGCGGCCCTAGCACAGATACGCAGTATTTT.

The chain carries TRBV7-2 and TRBJ2-7; D could derive from TRBD1 or TRBD2 (5 bases each). Trimming took off 7 bases at V and 4 bases at J, with 17 bases between the two ends. Germline loops: CDR1 SGHTA, CDR2 FQGNSA. The CDR3 extends over 14 amino acids. As DNA, the CDR3 is TGTGCCAGCATGCTTAGATTGGGACCTTACGAGCAGTACTTC. The encoded protein is CASMLRLGPYEQYF.

To note about this clonotype: An end of the junction differs from the germline gene, which may be a read error. The chain carries TRBV7-8 and TRBJ2-1; the D is unclear. CDR1 is SGHVS and CDR2 is FQNEAQ in the germline V gene. The CDR3 runs 15 residues. The CDR3 spells CASSPRESSYNEQLF. DNA for the CDR3: TGTGCCAGCAGCCCCCGAGAAAGCTCCTACAATGAGCAGCTCTTC.

This clonotype occurred once. A read error is possible here, since a much larger clone lies one base away. The chain recombines TRBV7-2 with TRBJ1-2; 7 bases are shared with TRBD1. Germline V gene lookup returns CDR1 SGHTA and CDR2 FQGNSA. The CDR3 is made up of 12 amino acids. The CDR3 bases are TGTGCCAGCAGATTAGGGGGCGTCGGCTACACCTTC. This gives the protein CASRLGGVGYTF.

A single count supports this clonotype. The genes are TRBV12-3 or TRBV12-4 and TRBJ1-2; TRBD1 matches 7 bases. The CDR3 runs 14 residues. After removal of 3 bases from V and 3 bases from J, the junction contained 4 bases not matched to a gene. Written as DNA, the CDR3 is TGTGCCAGCAGTTTTTACAGGGGTGACTATGGCTACACCTTC. This sequence encodes CASSFYRGDYGYTF.

Comments on this clonotype: This may come from a read error, since a much larger clone is one base off. V usage is TRBV27 and J usage is TRBJ2-3, with 11 bases aligning to TRBD2. CDR1 MNHEY and CDR2 SMNVEV come from the germline V gene (reference sequence). The CDR3 spans 18 residues. The CDR3 DNA follows: TGTGCCGGCAGTTTCCTGACTAGCGGGAACTTGGTGCCAGATACGCAGTATTTT. Amino acids: CAGSFLTSGNLVPDTQYF.

The chain recombines TRBV19 with TRBJ2-4; D tentatively fits TRBD1 or TRBD2 (5 bases each). The CDR3 has 14 residues. Germline V lookup: CDR1 LNHDA, CDR2 SQIVND (reference sequence). Trimming took 5 bases from V and 6 from J, leaving 14 bases between them. CDR3 in amino acids: CASSPRGPPNIQYF. The CDR3 bases are TGTGCCAGTAGTCCTCGGGGACCGCCAAACATTCAGTACTTC.

This clonotype has just one count. CDR3 in DNA: TGTGCCAGCAGTTGCGGGGCCGGTGAGCAGTTCTTC. Its translation: CASSCGAGEQFF. V usage is TRBV6-9 and J usage is TRBJ2-1, with D maybe TRBD2 (6 bases). The CDR3 spans 12 residues. Germline lookup yields CDR1 MNHGY and CDR2 SVAAGI. Trimming removed 4 bases at V and 9 bases at J, with 10 bases between.

This clonotype occurred many times. The chain couples TRBV27 to TRBJ1-2, with D perhaps TRBD1 (5 bases). CDR3 size: 16 residues. The V end lost 2 bases, the J end lost 4 bases, and 17 bases lay between the germline ends. From germline, CDR1 is MNHEY and CDR2 SMNVEV (reference sequence). The CDR3 is CASSLTPLGGTYGYTF. CDR3 DNA sequence: TGTGCCAGCAGTTTAACCCCTTTGGGGGGAACCTATGGCTACACCTTC.

Remarks on this clonotype: The CDR3 does not close with the conserved phenylalanine or tryptophan, likely indicating a read error. The chain employs TRBV7-2 and TRBJ2-1, with TRBD2 matching 8 bases. This CDR3 spans 16 amino acids. Germline CDR1 SGHTA, CDR2 FQGNSA. V gave up 5 bases and J gave up 4 bases; unmatched junction bases: 10. In DNA, the CDR3 is TGTGCCAGCAGCCTCAAAGTAGCGGGGATATACAATGAGCAGTTCCTC. It codes for CASSLKVAGIYNEQFL.

With regard to this clonotype: A much larger clone differs from this one at a single base, so this may be a read error. The chain combines TRBV6-2 or TRBV6-3 with TRBJ2-7; possibly TRBD2 for D (5 bases). CDR3 length equals 13 residues. Germline V CDR1 and CDR2: MNHEY, SVGEGT. CDR3 region: CASSYSIGSEKYF. In nucleotides, the CDR3 is TGTGCCAGCAGTTACTCTATAGGGAGCGAGAAGTACTTC.

The chain combines TRBV24-1 with TRBJ1-6; 7 bases agree with TRBD1. The junction had 3 bases not matched to a gene; V was cut back by 3 bases and J by 8 bases. The CDR3 is 14 amino acids. Germline V gene lookup returns CDR1 KGHDR and CDR2 SFDVKD. The CDR3 DNA sequence: TGTGCCACCAGTGATCACGGACAGGATTCACCCCTCCACTTT. Encoded protein: CATSDHGQDSPLHF.